A single sample gave rise to the 21 T cell receptor beta chains below, sequenced in a study of preoperative IRX-2 immunotherapy in early breast cancer. Treatment meaning: preoperative locoregional IRX-2 cytokine immunotherapy. Generated by immunoSEQ multiplex PCR, the TCRdb table keeps only in-frame clones and is missing some. The data contain about 27,000 clones, around 75% of them seen just once; the ten biggest clones take up 2% to 2.5%. The sequenced sample was lymph node tissue, obtained before IRX-2 immunotherapy. These receptors originate from a human donor with breast cancer.

The V call is TRBV19, the J call TRBJ2-3; D is undetermined. CDR1 and CDR2 from the germline V gene are LNHDA and SQIVND (reference sequence). Trimming stripped 1 base from V and 4 bases from J, with 6 bases between. The CDR3 has 13 amino acids. The CDR3 nucleotides read TGTGCCAGTAGTATAGTAGCAGCAGATACGCAGTATTTT. Translating it yields CASSIVAADTQYF.

The chain carries TRBV11-3 and TRBJ2-1, with D tentatively TRBD1 (6 bases). The CDR3 has 15 residues. V lost 5 bases, J lost 4 bases, and 15 bases lay in between. The germline gives CDR1 SGHNT, CDR2 YENEEA. The CDR3 here is CASSRDTLKYNEQFF. The CDR3 DNA is TGTGCCAGCAGCCGGGACACCCTAAAGTACAATGAGCAGTTCTTC.

The chain employs TRBV14 and TRBJ2-5; maybe TRBD2 (6 bases). The CDR3 length is 13 residues. The V end was cut by 0 bases, the J end by 5 bases, with 7 bases between. Germline loops: CDR1 SGHDN, CDR2 FVKESK. DNA of the CDR3: TGTGCCAGCAGCCAAGAACGGGGGGAGACCCAGTACTTC. Translated: CASSQERGETQYF.

CDR3 DNA: TGTGCCAGCAGCCAAGTCGGGGCCCTTGTGGACATTCAGTACTTC. It specifies CASSQVGALVDIQYF. J is TRBJ2-4 and V is TRBV14; D might be TRBD1 or TRBD2, each matching 5 bases. Trimming pared 1 base from V and 8 bases from J, leaving 15 bases between. Per the germline V gene, CDR1 is SGHDN and CDR2 is FVKESK. The length of the CDR3 is 15 residues.

The chain employs TRBV11-3 and TRBJ2-5, with TRBD1 matching 8 bases. The CDR3 is 15 amino acids. Trimming took 5 bases from V and 1 from J; bases not matched to a gene: 6. The germline gives CDR1 SGHNT, CDR2 YENEEA. CDR3 DNA: TGTGCCAGCAGCAGTGGACAGGGCTTCCAAGAGACCCAGTACTTC. Amino acid sequence: CASSSGQGFQETQYF.

In its sample, this clone was seen a few times. The chain carries TRBV19 and TRBJ2-7, with 9 bases matching TRBD1. Germline CDR1 and CDR2: LNHDA and SQIVND (reference sequence). CDR3 length: 14 residues. Trimming removed 9 bases from V and 3 bases from J; junction bases left unmatched: 9. CDR3 residues: CASRPGQGFYEQYF. The CDR3 DNA reads TGTGCCAGCAGACCGGGACAGGGATTCTACGAGCAGTACTTC.

The chain links TRBV19 to TRBJ1-6; possibly TRBD1 for D (5 bases). The V gene's germline CDR1 is LNHDA and CDR2 SQIVND (reference sequence). This CDR3 spans 16 amino acids. V lost 0 bases and J 10 bases, leaving 16 bases between the germline ends. DNA for the CDR3: TGTGCCAGTAGTATAGATCCGGCAGGGTCGGGATCACCCCTCCACTTT. It encodes CASSIDPAGSGSPLHF.

This rearrangement joins TRBV7-7 to TRBJ1-2; a possible D gene is TRBD1 (5 bases). Trimming stripped 4 bases from V and 8 bases from J, with 20 bases between. Germline V gene sequence: CDR1 SSHAT, CDR2 FNYEAQ (reference sequence). CDR3 length equals 15 residues. This chain's CDR3 is CASSSRPGPASGYTF. The CDR3 bases are TGTGCCAGCAGCTCGCGGCCGGGACCGGCTTCCGGCTACACCTTC.

The chain employs TRBV14 and TRBJ2-2, with D perhaps TRBD1 (6 bases). This CDR3 has 16 amino acids. CDR1 is SGHDN and CDR2 is FVKESK in the germline V gene. V was pared by 0 bases and J by 3 bases, with 11 bases between. The CDR3 sequence: CASSQDLGAYTGELFF. In nucleotides, the CDR3 is TGTGCCAGCAGCCAAGATTTGGGGGCGTACACCGGGGAGCTGTTTTTT. The full variable domain, with the rest looked up from reference TRBV14 and TRBJ2-2, is EAGVTQFPSHSVIEKGQTVTLRCDPISGHDNLYWYRRVMGKEIKFLLHFVKESKQDESGMPNNRFLAERTGGTYSTLKVQPAELEDSGVYFCASSQDLGAYTGELFFGEGSRLTVL.

This clone has a single count. The CDR3 bases are TGTGCCAGTAGCCCCGGGACAGGGTTATTCAATGAGCAGTTCTTC. Its protein is CASSPGTGLFNEQFF. This rearrangement joins TRBV19 to TRBJ2-1, with 9 bases fitting TRBD1. Germline CDR1 is LNHDA and CDR2 is SQIVND (reference sequence). The CDR3 contains 15 residues. Germline trimming cut 6 bases from V and 6 bases from J; bases unmatched to any gene: 9.

The chain carries TRBV4-1 and TRBJ1-2; no definite D call. Germline CDR1 reads MGHRA; CDR2 reads YSYEKL. The V end lost 1 base, the J end lost 3 bases, and 9 bases lay between the germline ends. The CDR3 contains 14 residues. The chain's CDR3 is CASSQGPVDYGYTF. The DNA for the CDR3 is TGCGCCAGCAGCCAAGGTCCTGTCGACTATGGCTACACCTTC.

This clone came up a few times. This chain links TRBV10-2 with TRBJ1-4; D not certain. The CDR3 length is 13 residues. CDR1 is WSHSY and CDR2 is SAAADI in the germline V gene. Trimming stripped 7 bases from V and 0 bases from J, with 6 bases between. In DNA, the CDR3 is TGCGCCAGCAAGGTCTCAACTAATGAAAAACTGTTTTTT. Translating gives CASKVSTNEKLFF.

This sequence joins TRBV5-1 and TRBJ2-7, with TRBD2 matching 15 bases. Looked up from germline, CDR1 is SGHRS and CDR2 is YFSETQ. The trim removed 4 bases at V and 5 bases at J, leaving 7 bases unmatched. The CDR3 has 16 amino acids. In DNA, the CDR3 is TGCGCCAGCAGCGAGGGACTAGCGGGGGGTTTGAACGAGCAGTACTTC. Protein: CASSEGLAGGLNEQYF.

The rearrangement uses TRBV29-1 and TRBJ1-1; 8 bases are shared with TRBD1. J lost 6 bases, V lost 4 bases, and 10 bases had no gene match. Per the germline V gene, CDR1 is SQVTM and CDR2 is ANQGSEA. This CDR3 spans 14 amino acids. CDR3 bases: TGCAGCGTTGGGGACAGGATAAGATTGGCTGAAGCTTTCTTT. It yields the protein CSVGDRIRLAEAFF.

J is TRBJ2-7 and V is TRBV6-8; TRBD1 matches at 8 bases. The CDR3 runs 13 residues. With V trimmed by 6 bases and J by 5 bases, 6 bases remained unmatched. CDR1 is MNHGY and CDR2 is SAAAGT in the germline V gene. CDR3 DNA sequence: TGTGCCAGCAGCGGCGGGACAGGCAACGAGCAGTACTTC. Encoded protein: CASSGGTGNEQYF.

This clone has more than one count but fewer than ten. The V and J genes are TRBV12-5 and TRBJ2-1; TRBD2 aligns across 12 bases. This CDR3 region has 15 residues. Germline CDR1 LGHNT, CDR2 FRNRAP. The CDR3 DNA follows: TGTGCCAGCTCCTCCGGACTAGCGGGATACAATGAGCAGTTCTTC. Its protein product is CASSSGLAGYNEQFF. Using reference TRBV12-5 and TRBJ2-1 for the parts outside the CDR3, the full variable domain is DARVTQTPRHKVTEMGQEVTMRCQPILGHNTVFWYRQTMMQGLELLAYFRNRAPLDDSGMPKDRFSAEMPDATLATLKIQPSEPRDSAVYFCASSSGLAGYNEQFFGPGTRLTVL.

This clone was recorded only once. The rearrangement links TRBV28 to TRBJ2-4; D may be TRBD1 (6 bases). V was clipped by 5 bases and J by 1 base, with 9 bases between them. The CDR3 is 14 residues long. Looked up from germline, CDR1 is MDHEN and CDR2 is SYDVKM. The CDR3 sequence is CASSLDRAKNIQYF. The CDR3 coding sequence is TGTGCCAGCAGTCTAGACAGGGCCAAAAACATTCAGTACTTC. The variable domain in full, with the rest retrieved from reference TRBV28 and TRBJ2-4, is DVKVTQSSRYLVKRTGEKVFLECVQDMDHENMFWYRQDPGLGLRLIYFSYDVKMKEKGDIPEGYSVSREKKERFSLILESASTNQTSMYLCASSLDRAKNIQYFGAGTRLSVL.

This clone was picked up one time. The gene calls are TRBV11-3 and TRBJ1-2, with D possibly matching TRBD1 (5 bases). Germline V gives CDR1 SGHNT, CDR2 YENEEA. The CDR3 is 16 amino acids. V was cut by 4 bases and J by 8 bases, with 23 bases left in between. CDR3 DNA sequence: TGTGCCAGCAGCTATCCTTCGACAAAGGGGCGAGGGGGCTACACCTTC. Translated, it gives CASSYPSTKGRGGYTF.

The DNA of the CDR3 is TGTGCCAGTAGTCAACTACAGGGGGCAACAATTGGCTACACCTTC. The encoded protein is CASSQLQGATIGYTF. The genes are TRBV19 and TRBJ1-2; 9 bases fit TRBD1. This CDR3 contains 15 residues. Germline CDR1 LNHDA, CDR2 SQIVND (reference sequence). Losses at the gene ends were 5 bases for V and 7 bases for J; bases not matched to a gene: 11.

The rearrangement links TRBV9 to TRBJ2-7; the D gene is possibly TRBD2 (5 bases). Germline V gives CDR1 SGDLS, CDR2 YYNGEE. V was trimmed by 4 bases and J by 2 bases, leaving 7 bases between them. The CDR3 is made up of 12 amino acids. The CDR3 DNA sequence: TGTGCCAGCAGCCCCGGGGCCTACGAGCAGTACTTC. Encoded protein: CASSPGAYEQYF.

The chain couples TRBV5-1 to TRBJ2-3; 8 positions agree with TRBD1. J gave up 0 bases and V 4 bases, and 4 bases lay outside the gene matches. Germline V CDR1 and CDR2: SGHRS, YFSETQ. This CDR3 spans 15 amino acids. Here the CDR3 reads CASSRGDRSTDTQYF. For the CDR3, the DNA is TGCGCCAGCAGCAGAGGGGACAGGAGCACAGATACGCAGTATTTT.